This entry lists 14 T cell receptor beta chains sequenced from one sample in a study of low-dose radiotherapy and immunotherapy resistance in tumors (dated by TCRdb to 2021 to 2024). In light of the paper, this sample's time point label describes: before trial treatment. Sequencing was carried out with an Illumina MiniSeq. TCRs were amplified for approximately 20 PCR cycles with Phusion, using a constant-region primer paired with the adapter attached to the V primers. The public reads were reanalyzed by TCRdb: fastp trimming at Q25, MiXCR alignment, in-frame beta chains only. Identical CDR3 protein sequences are pooled into one entry, listed with their most common genes and DNA. The sample has about 46,000 distinct CDR3 sequences on record, over 9.5% of them singletons. The ten largest clones take up 6.2% of the sample. This sample comprised PBMCs, obtained before treatment. These receptors were taken from a female donor with ovarian cancer.

This clonotype was recorded many times. The rearrangement links TRBV10-3 to TRBJ2-7; 7 bases are shared with TRBD2. J was trimmed by 7 bases and V by 7 bases; bases with no gene match: 19. The CDR3 consists of 16 residues. In germline, CDR1 is ENHRY, CDR2 SYGVKD. CDR3 nucleotide sequence: TGTGCCATCACCCCGATGGGAGGGGCAAACATGAGGGAGCAGTACTTC. It yields the protein CAITPMGGANMREQYF.

This clonotype was seen ten or more times. The rearrangement joins TRBV4-1 to TRBJ2-1; a weak D match, TRBD2 (6 bases). Germline assignment: CDR1 MGHRA and CDR2 YSYEKL. The V end lost 1 base, the J end lost 8 bases, and 9 bases lay between the germline ends. The CDR3 covers 13 residues. The CDR3 protein is CASSQGAGYEQFF. DNA of the CDR3: TGCGCCAGCAGCCAAGGGGCGGGGTATGAGCAGTTCTTC.

This clonotype was counted many times. The J gene is TRBJ2-1, the V gene TRBV15; D may be TRBD2 (6 bases). Trimming removed 5 bases from V and 0 bases from J, with 14 bases in between. Germline loops: CDR1 LNHNV, CDR2 YYDKDF (reference sequence). This CDR3 contains 16 residues. The CDR3 coding sequence is TGTGCCACCAGCGGGGAGGACGGCCCCTCCTACAATGAGCAGTTCTTC. This sequence encodes CATSGEDGPSYNEQFF.

This clonotype was seen many times. The chain has TRBV27 and TRBJ1-5, with D possibly being TRBD1 (5 bases). The CDR3 runs to 15 residues. Germline CDR1 is MNHEY and CDR2 is SMNVEV (reference sequence). The V end was cut by 5 bases, the J end by 3 bases, with 14 bases between. The CDR3 coding sequence is TGTGCCAGCAGTCTCAGGGCGGCCTCCAATCAGCCCCAGCATTTT. Translated, it gives CASSLRAASNQPQHF.

This clonotype has ten or more counts. This chain joins TRBV4-2 and TRBJ2-7; the match to TRBD2 covers 8 bases. V dropped 2 bases and J dropped 4; count of bases not matched to a gene: 1. CDR3 length: 13 residues. CDR1 LGHNA and CDR2 YNFKEQ come from the germline V gene. DNA for the CDR3: TGTGCCAGCAGCCAAACGGGAGGGTACGAGCAGTACTTC. Residues: CASSQTGGYEQYF.

The sample holds many counts of this clonotype. The chain couples TRBV4-1 to TRBJ2-2; D ambiguous. This CDR3 has 14 residues. Germline CDR1 is MGHRA and CDR2 is YSYEKL. Trimming removed 6 bases from V and 6 bases from J, with 14 bases in between. The CDR3 nucleotides read TGCGCCAGCAGTCCCCCCACCAGGTCCGGGGAGCTGTTTTTT. Residues: CASSPPTRSGELFF.

The chain employs TRBV10-3 and TRBJ1-5; the D is unclear. Germline CDR1 and CDR2: ENHRY and SYGVKD. This CDR3 has 15 amino acids. V was shortened by 10 bases and J by 3 bases, with 19 bases between the two germline ends. CDR3 nucleotide sequence: TGTGCCACGAGGTCACAGATGATCGACAATCAGCCCCAGCATTTT. Its protein is CATRSQMIDNQPQHF.

Many counts were recorded for this clonotype. The genes are TRBV24-1 and TRBJ1-2, with 7 positions matching TRBD1. The CDR3 is made up of 12 amino acids. V shed 5 bases and J 4 bases; nucleotides not matched to a gene: 0. CDR1 KGHDR and CDR2 SFDVKD come from the germline V gene. In nucleotides, the CDR3 is TGTGCCACCAGTGGACAGGGCTATGGCTACACCTTC. Translating gives CATSGQGYGYTF.

The sample holds many counts of this clonotype. This chain uses TRBV25-1 with TRBJ2-5; D is perhaps TRBD1 (6 bases). Per the germline V gene, CDR1 is MGHDK and CDR2 is SYGVNS. This CDR3 region has 14 residues. V gave up 7 bases and J gave up 4 bases, with 16 bases separating them. The CDR3, as DNA: TGTGCCAGCAATGAGGGCGGCAGGGGAGAGACCCAGTACTTC. Translation: CASNEGGRGETQYF. Combining the CDR3 with reference TRBV25-1 and TRBJ2-5 gives the whole variable domain EADIYQTPRYLVIGTGKKITLECSQTMGHDKMYWYQQDPGMELHLIHYSYGVNSTEKGDLSSESTVSRIRTEHFPLTLESARPSHTSQYLCASNEGGRGETQYFGPGTRLLVL.

V gene TRBV12-3 or TRBV12-4 combines with J gene TRBJ1-5; 8 nucleotides line up with TRBD1. Trimming cost V 6 bases and J 0 bases; bases outside gene matches: 7. This CDR3 contains 16 residues. The CDR3 region has the DNA TGTGCCAGCAGAGCAACAGGGGGTCTTAGCAATCAGCCCCAGCATTTT. Translation gives CASRATGGLSNQPQHF.

In this sample, this clonotype turned up many times. This CDR3 is CSVEKGSSEKLFF. As DNA, the CDR3 is TGCAGCGTTGAAAAGGGGTCTAGTGAAAAACTGTTTTTT. The rearrangement links TRBV29-1 to TRBJ1-4; D is possibly TRBD1 (5 bases). The CDR3 is 13 residues long. The V and J ends lost 2 bases and 7 bases respectively, with 11 bases between them. Germline assignment: CDR1 SQVTM and CDR2 ANQGSEA.

This clonotype was recorded many times. The chain is built from TRBV7-6 and TRBJ2-2, with TRBD1 matching 12 bases. This CDR3 region has 16 residues. The V gene's germline CDR1 is SGHVS and CDR2 FNYEAQ. V shed 1 base, J shed 8 bases, and the junction held 5 bases outside the gene matches. The CDR3 spells CASSLVGTGGSGELFF. CDR3 in DNA: TGTGCCAGCAGCTTAGTAGGGACAGGGGGCTCGGGGGAGCTGTTTTTT.

This clonotype was counted at least ten times. The chain links TRBV27 to TRBJ1-6, with TRBD1 matching 9 bases. Germline V gene lookup returns CDR1 MNHEY and CDR2 SMNVEV (reference sequence). The V and J ends lost 3 bases and 9 bases, in that order; junction bases with no gene match: 12. The CDR3 extends over 17 amino acids. CDR3 region: CASSFRRIQGARSPLHF. DNA of the CDR3: TGTGCCAGCAGTTTCCGCCGAATACAGGGGGCCCGTTCACCCCTCCACTTT.

This clonotype has more than one count but fewer than ten. The J gene is TRBJ1-1, the V gene TRBV10-1; perhaps TRBD1 as D (5 bases). This CDR3 contains 13 residues. The germline CDR1 and CDR2 sequences are WNHNN and SYGVQD (reference sequence). V was pared by 7 bases and J by 4 bases, with 13 bases between. CDR3 loop: CASMRRRGTEAFF. CDR3 DNA sequence: TGCGCCAGCATGCGTCGGAGGGGCACTGAAGCTTTCTTT.